This entry lists 25 T cell receptor beta chains sequenced from one sample in a study of CXCR3-negative and CXCR3-positive naive CD8 T cells. Through 5' RACE with UMI labels, the TRB cDNA libraries were prepared. TCRdb processed the 5' RACE reads again and assigns one entry to each CDR3 protein, with no DNA. The sample includes roughly 100,000 distinct CDR3 sequences. Input material: naive CXCR3- CD8+ T cells from blood. Subset here: CD45RO-CCR7+CD27+CD95- naive CD8+ T cells lacking CXCR3 (TNR3-). The receptors were sampled from a human donor in good health. Some clones in this sample may be carry-over from other donors' samples.

J is TRBJ1-1 and V is TRBV27. Germline loops: CDR1 MNHEY, CDR2 SMNVEV (reference sequence). The CDR3 is 13 residues long. CDR3 protein: CASSHLLNTEAFF.

The rearrangement uses TRBV29-1 and TRBJ2-7; TCRdb proposes TRBD1, but this gene call is untestable without DNA. The germline gives CDR1 SQVTM, CDR2 ANQGSEA. This CDR3 contains 13 residues. The CDR3 reads CSVRQGIGYEQYF.

The J gene is TRBJ2-1, the V gene TRBV7-2; TCRdb's assignment of TRBD2 cannot be checked, as there is no DNA. CDR1 and CDR2 (germline): SGHTA, FQGNSA. The length of the CDR3 is 15 residues. The chain's CDR3 is CASGLVASDYNEQFF.

CDR3: CASLGGQDWGPRSDYNEQFF. The genes are TRBV12-3 or TRBV12-4 and TRBJ2-1; the TCRdb D gene call, TRBD2, has no DNA to confirm it. There are 20 residues in the CDR3.

The rearrangement joins TRBV7-3 to TRBJ1-1; TCRdb proposes TRBD1, but this gene call is untestable without DNA. CDR3 length: 14 residues. Germline V gene sequence: CDR1 SGHTA, CDR2 FQGTGA. CDR3 sequence: CASSPYRGNTEAFF.

This chain connects TRBV15 to TRBJ1-1; TCRdb's D call, TRBD1, is unchecked because there is no DNA. The CDR3 runs 14 residues. The germline V gene has CDR1 LNHNV and CDR2 YYDKDF (reference sequence). The CDR3: CATSRTGLDTEAFF.

The chain recombines TRBV5-1 with TRBJ1-1; the D gene TCRdb calls, TRBD1, cannot be checked with no DNA. CDR1 and CDR2 from the germline V gene are SGHRS and YFSETQ. The CDR3 loop spans 18 amino acids. The CDR3 is CASSHNPDRVEMNTEAFF. Combining the CDR3 with reference TRBV5-1 and TRBJ1-1 gives the whole variable domain KAGVTQTPRYLIKTRGQQVTLSCSPISGHRSVSWYQQTPGQGLQFLFEYFSETQRNKGNFPGRFSGRQFSNSRSEMNVSTLELGDSALYLCASSHNPDRVEMNTEAFFGQGTRLTVV.

The chain uses TRBV20-1 and TRBJ2-7; with no DNA, the TCRdb D assignment of TRBD1 cannot be verified. The CDR3 has 16 residues. Germline V gene lookup returns CDR1 DFQATT and CDR2 SNEGSKA (reference sequence). CDR3 sequence reads: CSARDLQGAFIYEQYF.

The J gene is TRBJ2-7, the V gene TRBV7-9. The CDR3 is made up of 13 amino acids. The germline CDR1 and CDR2 sequences are SEHNR and FQNEAQ (reference sequence). This CDR3 is CASSPFAAYEQYF.

This CDR3 is CASSSSPVDTEAFF. This chain joins TRBV7-2 and TRBJ1-1; TCRdb returns TRBD1, unconfirmable since there is no DNA. Looked up from germline, CDR1 is SGHTA and CDR2 is FQGNSA. The CDR3 runs 14 residues.

The chain employs TRBV7-8 and TRBJ2-5; the D call of TRBD1 rests on TCRdb alone, since no DNA is present to check it. The germline CDR1 and CDR2 sequences are SGHVS and FQNEAQ. This CDR3 has 16 amino acids. The CDR3 sequence is CASSRSPWDSQETQYF. Looking up the rest from reference TRBV7-8 and TRBJ2-5 gives the full variable domain: GAGVSQSPRYKVAKRGQDVALRCDPISGHVSLFWYQQALGQGPEFLTYFQNEAQLDKSGLPSDRFFAERPEGSVSTLKIQRTQQEDSAVYLCASSRSPWDSQETQYFGPGTRLLVL.

V gene TRBV6-2 or TRBV6-3 combines with J gene TRBJ2-7; with no DNA, the TCRdb D assignment of TRBD1 cannot be verified. This CDR3 region has 13 residues. Germline V gives CDR1 MNHEY, CDR2 SVGEGT. The CDR3 reads CASSYFQGTEQYF.

The gene calls are TRBV4-2 and TRBJ1-1. The CDR3 extends over 13 amino acids. The germline gives CDR1 LGHNA, CDR2 YNFKEQ. The CDR3 reads CASSRRSNTEAFF.

The gene calls are TRBV6-2 or TRBV6-3 and TRBJ2-1; TCRdb's D call, TRBD1, is unchecked because there is no DNA. The V gene's germline CDR1 is MNHEY and CDR2 SVGEGT. The CDR3 extends over 17 amino acids. The CDR3 sequence is CASSYSTGESSYNEQFF.

V and J are TRBV12-3 or TRBV12-4 and TRBJ2-7; the D call of TRBD1 rests on TCRdb alone, since no DNA is present to check it. CDR3 length: 11 amino acids. CDR3 loop: CASSAGVEQYF.

The rearrangement uses TRBV7-9 and TRBJ2-7; TCRdb calls TRBD2, which cannot be checked without DNA. Looked up from germline, CDR1 is SEHNR and CDR2 is FQNEAQ (reference sequence). The CDR3 covers 17 residues. This CDR3 is CASSPAPASLWGYEQYF.

This chain uses TRBV28 with TRBJ2-7; as DNA is missing, the TRBD1 call by TCRdb cannot be tested. Germline CDR1 MDHEN, CDR2 SYDVKM. The CDR3 totals 17 residues. CDR3 in amino acids: CASSSPGTGERSYEQYF.

The chain links TRBV2 to TRBJ2-7; TCRdb designates TRBD1, a call that cannot be tested without DNA. The CDR3 has 16 residues. The germline gives CDR1 SNHLY, CDR2 FYNNEI. The CDR3: CASSESYRDFSYEQYF.

This rearrangement joins TRBV20-1 to TRBJ2-1; TCRdb selects TRBD2, and the lack of DNA leaves this call unchecked. The germline V gene has CDR1 DFQATT and CDR2 SNEGSKA (reference sequence). The length of the CDR3 is 13 residues. This CDR3 reads CSATGTRVDEQFF.

The gene calls are TRBV29-1 and TRBJ1-2; TCRdb designates TRBD1, a call that cannot be tested without DNA. This CDR3 region has 11 residues. Germline values: CDR1 SQVTM, CDR2 ANQGSEA. The CDR3 spells CSVGQGVGYTF. The whole variable domain, remainder taken from reference TRBV29-1 and TRBJ1-2, is SAVISQKPSRDICQRGTSLTIQCQVDSQVTMMFWYRQQPGQSLTLIATANQGSEATYESGFVIDKFPISRPNLTFSTLTVSNMSPEDSSIYLCSVGQGVGYTFGSGTRLTVV.

The J gene is TRBJ2-2, the V gene TRBV20-1; TCRdb reports TRBD1, a call that lacks DNA to check it against. Germline V gene data show CDR1 as DFQATT and CDR2 as SNEGSKA (reference sequence). The CDR3 is 14 amino acids. CDR3 residues: CSAIRDRNTGELFF.

This sequence joins TRBV6-5 and TRBJ2-7. This CDR3 region has 12 residues. CDR1 is MNHEY and CDR2 is SVGAGI in the germline V gene. CDR3 sequence reads: CASSFRGSEQYF.

V and J are TRBV28 and TRBJ1-2. This CDR3 comprises 13 residues. Germline values: CDR1 MDHEN, CDR2 SYDVKM. CDR3: CASNDGGDYGYTF.

Here the CDR3 reads CASRDTLRNTEAFF. The V gene is TRBV2, the J gene TRBJ1-1. The CDR3 has 14 amino acids. The V gene's germline CDR1 is SNHLY and CDR2 FYNNEI.

The chain links TRBV6-5 to TRBJ2-5. Germline CDR1 is MNHEY and CDR2 is SVGAGI. This CDR3 has 13 amino acids. The CDR3 reads CASSVRVQETQYF.